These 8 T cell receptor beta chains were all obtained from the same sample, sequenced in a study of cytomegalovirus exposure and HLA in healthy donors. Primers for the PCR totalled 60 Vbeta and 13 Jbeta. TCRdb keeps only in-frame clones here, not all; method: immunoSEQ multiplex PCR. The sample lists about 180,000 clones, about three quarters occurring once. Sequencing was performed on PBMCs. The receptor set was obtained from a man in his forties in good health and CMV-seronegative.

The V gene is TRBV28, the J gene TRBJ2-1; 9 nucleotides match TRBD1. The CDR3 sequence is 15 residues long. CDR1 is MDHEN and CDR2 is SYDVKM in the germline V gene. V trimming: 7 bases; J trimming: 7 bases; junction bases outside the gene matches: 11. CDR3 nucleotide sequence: TGTGCCAGCACCAAGGGACAGGGCAGGTTTAATGAGCAGTTCTTC. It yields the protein CASTKGQGRFNEQFF.

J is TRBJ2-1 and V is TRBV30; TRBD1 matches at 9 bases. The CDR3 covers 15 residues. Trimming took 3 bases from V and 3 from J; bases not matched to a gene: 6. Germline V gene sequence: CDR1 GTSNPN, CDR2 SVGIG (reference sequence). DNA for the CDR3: TGTGCCTGGAGCACCCCGACAGGGGGCTACAATGAGCAGTTCTTC. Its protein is CAWSTPTGGYNEQFF.

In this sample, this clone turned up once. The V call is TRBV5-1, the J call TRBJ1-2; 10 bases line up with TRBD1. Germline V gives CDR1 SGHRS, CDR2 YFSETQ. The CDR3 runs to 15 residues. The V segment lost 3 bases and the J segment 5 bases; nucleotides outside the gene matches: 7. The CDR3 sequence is CASSWGQGQVYGYTF. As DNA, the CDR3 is TGCGCCAGCAGCTGGGGACAGGGGCAAGTGTATGGCTACACCTTC.

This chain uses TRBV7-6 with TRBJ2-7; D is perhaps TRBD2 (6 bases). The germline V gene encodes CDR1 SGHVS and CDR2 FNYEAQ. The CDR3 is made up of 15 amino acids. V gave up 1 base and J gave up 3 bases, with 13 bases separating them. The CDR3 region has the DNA TGTGCCAGCAGCTTAGAGCAGGGAGGAAACTACGAGCAGTACTTC. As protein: CASSLEQGGNYEQYF. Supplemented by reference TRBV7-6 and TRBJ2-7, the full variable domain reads GAGVSQSPRYKVTKRGQDVALRCDPISGHVSLYWYRQALGQGPEFLTYFNYEAQQDKSGLPNDRFSAERPEGSISTLTIQRTEQRDSAMYRCASSLEQGGNYEQYFGPGTRLTVT.

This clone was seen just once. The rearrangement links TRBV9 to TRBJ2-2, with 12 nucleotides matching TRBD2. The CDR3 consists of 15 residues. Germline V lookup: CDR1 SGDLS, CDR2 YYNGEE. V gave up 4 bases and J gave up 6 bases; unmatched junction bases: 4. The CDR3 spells CASSSSGRGAGELFF. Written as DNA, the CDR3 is TGTGCCAGCAGCTCTAGCGGGAGGGGGGCCGGGGAGCTGTTTTTT.

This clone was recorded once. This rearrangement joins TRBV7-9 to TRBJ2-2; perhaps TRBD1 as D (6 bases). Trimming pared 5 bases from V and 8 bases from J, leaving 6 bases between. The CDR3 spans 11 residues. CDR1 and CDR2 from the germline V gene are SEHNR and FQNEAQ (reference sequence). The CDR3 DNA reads TGTGCCAGCAGCGGACAGGGGGAGCTGTTTTTT. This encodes CASSGQGELFF.

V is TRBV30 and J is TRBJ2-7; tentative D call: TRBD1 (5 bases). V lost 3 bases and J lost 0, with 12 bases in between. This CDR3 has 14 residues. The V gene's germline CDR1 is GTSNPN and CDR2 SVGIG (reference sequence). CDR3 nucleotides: TGTGCCTGGAGGCAGGGTTCCCGCTCCTACGAGCAGTACTTC. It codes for CAWRQGSRSYEQYF.

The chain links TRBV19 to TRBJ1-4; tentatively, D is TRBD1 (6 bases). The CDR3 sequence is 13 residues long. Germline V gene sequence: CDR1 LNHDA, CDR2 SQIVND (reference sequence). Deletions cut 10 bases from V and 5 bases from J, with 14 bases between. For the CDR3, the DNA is TGTGCCACCCTAGATAGGGGGAATGAAAAACTGTTTTTT. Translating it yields CATLDRGNEKLFF.